The 9 T cell receptor beta chains reported below all come from one sample, sequenced in a study of blood T cell repertoires in COVID-19. Data came from immunoSEQ multiplex PCR; TCRdb stores just in-frame clones and leaves some out. The sample has roughly 500,000 clones, 89% seen once. Sequencing was done on a sample of peripheral blood. These receptors were taken from a young man with COVID-19, enrolled during active disease.

This clone was counted a single time. The genes are TRBV5-4 and TRBJ1-2; TRBD1 might be the D (6 bases). The CDR3 totals 13 residues. The germline CDR1 and CDR2 sequences are SGHNT and YYREEE (reference sequence). Trimming removed 5 bases from V and 8 bases from J, with 16 bases in between. The CDR3 nucleotides are TGTGCCAGCAGGGCGGGGGGCGTCGACGGCTACACCTTC. Amino acids: CASRAGGVDGYTF.

The chain has TRBV7-9 and TRBJ1-2; D not resolved. This CDR3 region has 14 residues. Per germline, CDR1 SEHNR and CDR2 FQNEAQ (reference sequence). V shed 5 bases and J shed 0 bases, with 10 bases lying between them. CDR3 region: CASSPVGANYGYTF. The CDR3 DNA reads as TGTGCCAGCAGCCCTGTTGGAGCTAACTATGGCTACACCTTC. The whole variable domain, filled in from reference TRBV7-9 and TRBJ1-2, reads DTGVSQNPRHKITKRGQNVTFRCDPISEHNRLYWYRQTLGQGPEFLTYFQNEAQLEKSRLLSDRFSAERPKGSFSTLEIQRTEQGDSAMYLCASSPVGANYGYTFGSGTRLTVV.

V and J are TRBV3-1 (or the pseudogene TRBV3-2) and TRBJ2-7; no clear D. Germline CDR1 reads LGHDT; CDR2 reads YNNKEL (reference sequence). V lost 1 base and J 3 bases, leaving 13 bases between the germline ends. The CDR3 runs 15 residues. The CDR3 sequence is CASSQGKESLYEQYF. Written as DNA, the CDR3 is TGTGCCAGCAGCCAAGGCAAGGAGAGCCTCTACGAGCAGTACTTC.

The chain employs TRBV4-1 and TRBJ2-3, with D possibly matching TRBD2 (6 bases). Trimming took off 4 bases at V and 0 bases at J, with 8 bases between the two ends. Germline V lookup: CDR1 MGHRA, CDR2 YSYEKL. The CDR3 spans 14 residues. This CDR3 is CASSRSGSTDTQYF. As DNA, the CDR3 is TGCGCCAGCAGCCGGAGCGGGAGCACAGATACGCAGTATTTT.

The V and J genes are TRBV3-1 (or the pseudogene TRBV3-2) and TRBJ1-2; 12 nucleotides line up with TRBD1. CDR3 length: 16 amino acids. Germline CDR1 and CDR2: LGHDT and YNNKEL (reference sequence). Trimming cost V 4 bases and J 6 bases; bases outside gene matches: 9. CDR3 sequence (DNA): TGTGCCAGCAGCCTCCAGCCCCGGGACAGGGGGCATGGCTACACCTTC. It specifies CASSLQPRDRGHGYTF.

The rearrangement joins TRBV7-2 to TRBJ2-4, with 8 bases aligning to TRBD2. Unmatched junction bases numbered 6, after V lost 7 bases and J lost 1 base. The CDR3 runs to 15 residues. CDR1 is SGHTA and CDR2 is FQGNSA in the germline V gene. The CDR3 here is CASTLSGSAKNIQYF. CDR3 DNA: TGTGCCAGCACCCTCAGCGGGAGTGCCAAAAACATTCAGTACTTC.

Remarks on this clone: This sample includes further DNA sequences coding for the same CDR3. This sequence joins TRBV5-1 and TRBJ2-7; D gene uncertain. The CDR3 runs to 13 residues. Per the germline V gene, CDR1 is SGHRS and CDR2 is YFSETQ. V was trimmed by 0 bases and J by 1 base, leaving 5 bases between them. CDR3 in DNA: TGCGCCAGCAGCTTGGGCAGTTCCTACGAGCAGTACTTC. Translating gives CASSLGSSYEQYF.

This clone came up once. The chain joins TRBV7-2 to TRBJ1-5; D gene uncertain. The CDR3 runs 15 residues. Germline V gives CDR1 SGHTA, CDR2 FQGNSA. The V gene lost 2 bases and the J gene lost 5 bases, with 13 bases spanning the gap. The CDR3 is CASSLSPGEHQPQHF. CDR3 sequence (DNA): TGTGCCAGCAGCTTATCTCCTGGGGAGCATCAGCCCCAGCATTTT.

The chain combines TRBV6-2 or TRBV6-3 with TRBJ2-3; D is possibly TRBD2 (5 bases). Per germline, CDR1 MNHEY and CDR2 SVGEGT. The length of the CDR3 is 11 residues. Trimming shortened V by 4 bases and J by 6 bases, and 5 bases separated the two germline ends. The CDR3 loop reads CASSWTDTQYF. Written as DNA, the CDR3 is TGTGCCAGCAGTTGGACTGATACGCAGTATTTT.